The rows below give T cell receptor beta chains drawn from one sample of a study of identical twins. TCRdb re-called the 5' RACE reads through MiXCR, storing one row per CDR3 protein. The sample lists some 240,000 distinct CDR3 sequences, roughly 8.7% occurring once. These data also featured in a second study, about yellow fever vaccine responses in identical twins.

Sequenced sample: CD8+ T cells sorted from blood. The receptor set was obtained from a woman aged 18-29 years in good health. The CDR3 runs from the conserved cysteine through the conserved F or W. The order of the fields is CDR3 length, D gene, V gene, J gene, clone size, CDR3 DNA, CDR3 protein. D genes are given only for firm matches. Not every row has a clone size; where given, it reads once, few, many or a size class.

len: 14
d_gene: TRBD1
v_gene: TRBV12-3/TRBV12-4
j_gene: TRBJ2-5
abundance: -
CDR3nt: TGTGCCAGCAACAGGGACAGGGGTCAAGAGACCCAGTACTTC
CDR3aa: CASNRDRGQETQYF

len: 18
d_gene: TRBD2
v_gene: TRBV3-1
j_gene: TRBJ2-3
abundance: -
CDR3nt: TGTGCCAGCAGCCAAGATGGCACTAGCGGGGGCTACACAGATACGCAGTATTTT
CDR3aa: CASSQDGTSGGYTDTQYF

len: 15
d_gene: TRBD1
v_gene: TRBV6-4
j_gene: TRBJ2-1
abundance: few
CDR3nt: TGTGCCAGCAGTGCCGGACAGGGGGACTACAATGAGCAGTTCTTC
CDR3aa: CASSAGQGDYNEQFF

len: 13
d_gene: -
v_gene: TRBV7-9
j_gene: TRBJ2-1
abundance: many
CDR3nt: TGTGCCAGCAGCCGGTTGGAGGCCCGGGAGCAGTTCTTC
CDR3aa: CASSRLEAREQFF

len: 12
d_gene: -
v_gene: TRBV5-5
j_gene: TRBJ1-1
abundance: -
CDR3nt: TGTGCCAGCAGCTTGTCGACAGTTGAAGCTTTCTTT
CDR3aa: CASSLSTVEAFF

len: 13
d_gene: -
v_gene: TRBV29-1
j_gene: TRBJ1-6
abundance: -
CDR3nt: TGCAGCACCTTAGGACAGTTTAATTCACCCCTCCACTTT
CDR3aa: CSTLGQFNSPLHF

len: 16
d_gene: -
v_gene: TRBV12-3/TRBV12-4
j_gene: TRBJ2-5
abundance: many
CDR3nt: TGTGCCAGCACAATTAAGGGGTATAGGTTGCAAGAGACCCAGTACTTC
CDR3aa: CASTIKGYRLQETQYF

len: 17
d_gene: TRBD2
v_gene: TRBV12-3/TRBV12-4
j_gene: TRBJ2-7
abundance: -
CDR3nt: TGTGCCAGCAGTGGGACTAGCGGGAGGGCCCTTTTGAACGAGCAGTACTTC
CDR3aa: CASSGTSGRALLNEQYF

len: 16
d_gene: TRBD1
v_gene: TRBV27
j_gene: TRBJ2-2
abundance: many
CDR3nt: TGTGCCAGCAGTTTGGGACAGGGGGCGCCTTCCGGGGAGCTGTTTTTT
CDR3aa: CASSLGQGAPSGELFF

len: 18
d_gene: TRBD1
v_gene: TRBV29-1
j_gene: TRBJ2-3
abundance: -
CDR3nt: TGCAGCGGACAGGGGCAGAGTGCCATCCCATTTAGCACAGATACGCAGTATTTT
CDR3aa: CSGQGQSAIPFSTDTQYF

len: 20
d_gene: -
v_gene: TRBV6-2/TRBV6-3
j_gene: TRBJ2-6
abundance: -
CDR3nt: TGTGCCAGCAGTTACTCGTTTCCTCGGCAGGTTCTCACTGGGGCCAACGTCCTGACTTTC
CDR3aa: CASSYSFPRQVLTGANVLTF

len: 14
d_gene: TRBD1
v_gene: TRBV9
j_gene: TRBJ1-5
abundance: few
CDR3nt: TGTGCCAGCAGCCCAGGGACAGGGGGTCAGCCCCAGCATTTT
CDR3aa: CASSPGTGGQPQHF

len: 18
d_gene: TRBD2
v_gene: TRBV28
j_gene: TRBJ2-1
abundance: -
CDR3nt: TGTGCCAGCAGTTTTGCCCCGACTAGCAGTCACTCCTACAATGAGCAGTTCTTC
CDR3aa: CASSFAPTSSHSYNEQFF

len: 14
d_gene: -
v_gene: TRBV9
j_gene: TRBJ2-1
abundance: -
CDR3nt: TGTGCCAGCAGCGAGTCAAGCTCCTACAATGAGCAGTTCTTC
CDR3aa: CASSESSSYNEQFF

len: 14
d_gene: TRBD2
v_gene: TRBV28
j_gene: TRBJ2-3
abundance: many
CDR3nt: TGTGCCAGCAGTTTTGGGCTAGCGGGCGATACGCAGTATTTT
CDR3aa: CASSFGLAGDTQYF

len: 14
d_gene: TRBD1
v_gene: TRBV6-5
j_gene: TRBJ2-2
abundance: few
CDR3nt: TGTGCCAGCAGTTCGGGACAGTTCACCGGGGAGCTGTTTTTT
CDR3aa: CASSSGQFTGELFF

len: 15
d_gene: -
v_gene: TRBV5-1
j_gene: TRBJ1-2
abundance: many
CDR3nt: TGCGCCAGCAGCTTTTCTGGGGATGGTGACTATGGCTACACCTTC
CDR3aa: CASSFSGDGDYGYTF

len: 13
d_gene: TRBD1
v_gene: TRBV20-1
j_gene: TRBJ2-2
abundance: -
CDR3nt: TGCAGTGCTCCGGACAGGGTCACCGGGGAGCTGTTTTTT
CDR3aa: CSAPDRVTGELFF

len: 15
d_gene: TRBD1
v_gene: TRBV6-2/TRBV6-3
j_gene: TRBJ2-7
abundance: few
CDR3nt: TGTGCCAGCAGTGACATCGACAGGGGGGGCTACGAGCAGTACTTC
CDR3aa: CASSDIDRGGYEQYF

len: 13
d_gene: -
v_gene: TRBV15
j_gene: TRBJ2-7
abundance: few
CDR3nt: TGTGCCACCAGCAGGGACTCCTCCTACGAGCAGTACTTC
CDR3aa: CATSRDSSYEQYF

len: 16
d_gene: TRBD2
v_gene: TRBV29-1
j_gene: TRBJ2-3
abundance: many
CDR3nt: TGCAGCGCCCACGGCCCCTATCGGGGGGGCCCAGATACGCAGTATTTT
CDR3aa: CSAHGPYRGGPDTQYF

len: 15
d_gene: -
v_gene: TRBV7-9
j_gene: TRBJ1-2
abundance: many
CDR3nt: TGTGCCAGCAGCTTACAGCAACAGGCTAACTATGGCTACACCTTC
CDR3aa: CASSLQQQANYGYTF

len: 18
d_gene: TRBD1
v_gene: TRBV11-1
j_gene: TRBJ2-1
abundance: few
CDR3nt: TGTGCCAGCAGCCGCCAGGACAGGGTTTTGGGAAACTACAATGAGCAGTTCTTC
CDR3aa: CASSRQDRVLGNYNEQFF

len: 18
d_gene: TRBD2
v_gene: TRBV11-1
j_gene: TRBJ2-7
abundance: -
CDR3nt: TGTGCCAGCAGCCCGACCGAGACTAGCGGGGGCGACCCCTACGAGCAGTACTTC
CDR3aa: CASSPTETSGGDPYEQYF

len: 15
d_gene: -
v_gene: TRBV3-1
j_gene: TRBJ2-2
abundance: -
CDR3nt: TGTGCCAGCAGCCAAGTTTTGGGAAGCACCGGGGAGCTGTTTTTT
CDR3aa: CASSQVLGSTGELFF

len: 15
d_gene: TRBD1
v_gene: TRBV6-1
j_gene: TRBJ1-2
abundance: -
CDR3nt: TGTGCCAGCAGCCCCTGGACAGGGCTGGCGGGTGGCTACACCTTC
CDR3aa: CASSPWTGLAGGYTF

len: 11
d_gene: -
v_gene: TRBV5-6
j_gene: TRBJ1-1
abundance: -
CDR3nt: TGTGCCAGCAGCTTGGTAGGCGCCCGTTCTTTT
CDR3aa: CASSLVGARSF

len: 17
d_gene: -
v_gene: TRBV29-1
j_gene: TRBJ1-2
abundance: few
CDR3nt: TGCAGCGCCCCCTTAGGGAGGGACTCCCAAGGAGGCTATGGCTACACCTTC
CDR3aa: CSAPLGRDSQGGYGYTF

len: 12
d_gene: -
v_gene: TRBV29-1
j_gene: TRBJ2-2
abundance: -
CDR3nt: TGCAGCGGGAGAAATGGCACCGGGGAGCTGTTTTTT
CDR3aa: CSGRNGTGELFF

len: 17
d_gene: TRBD2
v_gene: TRBV20-1
j_gene: TRBJ2-7
abundance: many
CDR3nt: TGCAGTGCTAGAGCCGAGCATTGGCGGGAGATAGCCTACGAGCAGTACTTC
CDR3aa: CSARAEHWREIAYEQYF

len: 15
d_gene: TRBD1
v_gene: TRBV7-2
j_gene: TRBJ2-3
abundance: many
CDR3nt: TGTGCCAGCAGCTCCGGGACAGGGCTCACAGATACGCAGTATTTT
CDR3aa: CASSSGTGLTDTQYF

len: 15
d_gene: TRBD2
v_gene: TRBV15
j_gene: TRBJ2-1
abundance: -
CDR3nt: TGTGCCACCAGCCCTCACGGGGGGAGTGGAAATGAGCAGTTCTTC
CDR3aa: CATSPHGGSGNEQFF

len: 16
d_gene: TRBD2
v_gene: TRBV24-1
j_gene: TRBJ2-1
abundance: many
CDR3nt: TGTGCCACCAGTGATCCCGGGACTAGCGGGTGGAATGAGCAGTTCTTC
CDR3aa: CATSDPGTSGWNEQFF

len: 13
d_gene: TRBD2
v_gene: TRBV7-9
j_gene: TRBJ2-1
abundance: many
CDR3nt: TGTGCCAGCAGCCCGCGGGAGGGCCATGAGCAGTTCTTC
CDR3aa: CASSPREGHEQFF

len: 11
d_gene: -
v_gene: TRBV5-1
j_gene: TRBJ1-1
abundance: -
CDR3nt: TGCGCCAGCAGCGTGCAGGGTGAAGCTTTCTTT
CDR3aa: CASSVQGEAFF

len: 11
d_gene: -
v_gene: TRBV2
j_gene: TRBJ2-1
abundance: -
CDR3nt: TGTGCCAGCAGTGAGAGATGGGGGCAGTTCTTC
CDR3aa: CASSERWGQFF

len: 17
d_gene: TRBD1
v_gene: TRBV7-2
j_gene: TRBJ2-3
abundance: few
CDR3nt: TGTGCCAGCAGCTTTCTCCAGGGACAGGGGGAAGAGGATACGCAGTATTTT
CDR3aa: CASSFLQGQGEEDTQYF

len: 15
d_gene: -
v_gene: TRBV27
j_gene: TRBJ2-7
abundance: -
CDR3nt: TGTGCCAGCAGACCCGGTGGGGGAGTAACCTACGAGCAGTACTTC
CDR3aa: CASRPGGGVTYEQYF

len: 14
d_gene: -
v_gene: TRBV7-9
j_gene: TRBJ2-7
abundance: many
CDR3nt: TGTGCCAGCAGCTTACTGGGGGAGACCTACGAGCAGTACTTC
CDR3aa: CASSLLGETYEQYF

len: 15
d_gene: TRBD2
v_gene: TRBV4-3
j_gene: TRBJ2-1
abundance: -
CDR3nt: TGCGCCAGCAGCCAAGTCGGGGGGGGGGATAATGAGCAGTTCTTC
CDR3aa: CASSQVGGGDNEQFF

len: 15
d_gene: TRBD1
v_gene: TRBV27
j_gene: TRBJ1-6
abundance: few
CDR3nt: TGTGCCAGCAGTTTATCGGGACAGAGGAATTCACCCCTCCACTTT
CDR3aa: CASSLSGQRNSPLHF

len: 13
d_gene: -
v_gene: TRBV11-2
j_gene: TRBJ2-3
abundance: many
CDR3nt: TGTGCCAGCGAACAGGGAGGATCAGATACGCAGTATTTT
CDR3aa: CASEQGGSDTQYF

len: 12
d_gene: -
v_gene: TRBV6-2/TRBV6-3
j_gene: TRBJ2-7
abundance: -
CDR3nt: TGTGCCAGCAGTTACTCCCTCGATTACGGGTACTTC
CDR3aa: CASSYSLDYGYF

len: 15
d_gene: -
v_gene: TRBV6-5
j_gene: TRBJ2-5
abundance: -
CDR3nt: TGTGCCAGCAGTTACCGGGTTGTTGGCCAAGAGACCCAGTACTTC
CDR3aa: CASSYRVVGQETQYF

len: 15
d_gene: -
v_gene: TRBV12-3/TRBV12-4
j_gene: TRBJ1-5
abundance: few
CDR3nt: TGTGCCAGCAGCTCGGGGGCAGATAGCAATCAGCCCCAGCACTTT
CDR3aa: CASSSGADSNQPQHF

len: 14
d_gene: TRBD2
v_gene: TRBV20-1
j_gene: TRBJ2-1
abundance: -
CDR3nt: TGCAGTGTAAGGGGGGTAGCGGGGGTCAATGAGCAGTTCTTC
CDR3aa: CSVRGVAGVNEQFF

len: 17
d_gene: TRBD2
v_gene: TRBV4-2
j_gene: TRBJ2-7
abundance: few
CDR3nt: TGTGCCAGCAGCCAAGAGACTAGCGCAGGGTTCTCCTACGAGCAGTACTTC
CDR3aa: CASSQETSAGFSYEQYF

len: 15
d_gene: TRBD2
v_gene: TRBV27
j_gene: TRBJ2-1
abundance: -
CDR3nt: TGTGCCAGCAGTTTTAGCGGGACTGGGTACAATGAGCAGTTCTTC
CDR3aa: CASSFSGTGYNEQFF

len: 14
d_gene: -
v_gene: TRBV5-1
j_gene: TRBJ2-7
abundance: -
CDR3nt: TGCGCCAGCAGCTTGTCAGGCACAGAATACGAGCAGTACTTC
CDR3aa: CASSLSGTEYEQYF

len: 15
d_gene: -
v_gene: TRBV6-5
j_gene: TRBJ2-7
abundance: many
CDR3nt: TGTGCCAGCAGTTACCCGTCTAGTAATTCCCACGAGCAGTACTTC
CDR3aa: CASSYPSSNSHEQYF

len: 14
d_gene: -
v_gene: TRBV12-3/TRBV12-4
j_gene: TRBJ1-1
abundance: -
CDR3nt: TGTGCCAGCAGCCCGAAAGGGTTGAACACTGAAGCTTTCTTT
CDR3aa: CASSPKGLNTEAFF

len: 18
d_gene: TRBD1
v_gene: TRBV25-1
j_gene: TRBJ2-2
abundance: -
CDR3nt: TGTGCCAGCAGTGACCCCCTCTCACAGGGGCCGAACACCGGGGAGCTGTTTTTT
CDR3aa: CASSDPLSQGPNTGELFF

len: 16
d_gene: TRBD2
v_gene: TRBV5-5
j_gene: TRBJ2-7
abundance: -
CDR3nt: TGTGCCAGCAGCTCCGGACTAGCGGGCACCTCCTACGAGCAGTACTTC
CDR3aa: CASSSGLAGTSYEQYF

len: 13
d_gene: -
v_gene: TRBV6-1
j_gene: TRBJ2-7
abundance: -
CDR3nt: TGTGCCACCCCTGGGGTGACCACCTACGAGCAGTACTTC
CDR3aa: CATPGVTTYEQYF

len: 15
d_gene: TRBD1
v_gene: TRBV5-1
j_gene: TRBJ2-3
abundance: few
CDR3nt: TGCGCCAGCAGCTCGACAATATTACAGGGGGATACGCAGTATTTT
CDR3aa: CASSSTILQGDTQYF

len: 13
d_gene: -
v_gene: TRBV27
j_gene: TRBJ2-1
abundance: many
CDR3nt: TGTGCCAGCGCGGGGGCCTCCTACAATGAGCAGTTCTTC
CDR3aa: CASAGASYNEQFF

len: 14
d_gene: TRBD1
v_gene: TRBV7-9
j_gene: TRBJ2-1
abundance: many
CDR3nt: TGTGCCAGCAGCTCCGGACAGGGAAACAATGAGCAGTTCTTC
CDR3aa: CASSSGQGNNEQFF

len: 17
d_gene: TRBD2
v_gene: TRBV7-8
j_gene: TRBJ2-1
abundance: -
CDR3nt: TGTGCCAGCAGCTTAAGACTAGCAATCTTTTCGTACAATGAGCAGTTCTTC
CDR3aa: CASSLRLAIFSYNEQFF